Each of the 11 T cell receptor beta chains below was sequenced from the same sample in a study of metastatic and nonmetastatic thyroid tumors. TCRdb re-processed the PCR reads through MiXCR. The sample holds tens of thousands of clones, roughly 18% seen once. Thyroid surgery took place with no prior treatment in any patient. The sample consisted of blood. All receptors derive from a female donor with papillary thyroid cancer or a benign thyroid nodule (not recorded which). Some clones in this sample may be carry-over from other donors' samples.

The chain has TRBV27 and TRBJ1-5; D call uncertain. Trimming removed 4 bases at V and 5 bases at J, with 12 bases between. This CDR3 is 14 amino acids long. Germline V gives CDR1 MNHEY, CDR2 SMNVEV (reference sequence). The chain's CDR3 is CASSSVQLDQPQHF. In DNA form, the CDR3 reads TGTGCCAGCAGTTCCGTACAGTTGGATCAGCCCCAGCATTTT.

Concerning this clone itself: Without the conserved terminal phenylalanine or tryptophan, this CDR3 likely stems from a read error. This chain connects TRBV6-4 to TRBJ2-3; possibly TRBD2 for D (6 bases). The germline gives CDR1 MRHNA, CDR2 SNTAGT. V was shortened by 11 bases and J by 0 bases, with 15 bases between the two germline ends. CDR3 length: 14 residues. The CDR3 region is CARIASGSTDTQYS. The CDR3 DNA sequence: TGTGCCCGCATTGCCAGCGGGAGCACAGATACGCAGTATTCT.

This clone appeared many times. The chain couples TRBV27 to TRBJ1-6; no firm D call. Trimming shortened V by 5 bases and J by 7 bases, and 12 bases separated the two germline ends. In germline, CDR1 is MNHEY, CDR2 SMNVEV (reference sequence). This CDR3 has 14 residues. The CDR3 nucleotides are TGTGCCAGCAGTCTTCGGACGGGAAATTCACCCCTCCACTTT. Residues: CASSLRTGNSPLHF.

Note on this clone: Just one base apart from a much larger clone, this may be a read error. The CDR3 spells CSARLFYSEQFF. The CDR3 DNA reads TGCAGTGCACGTTTGTTCTACAGTGAGCAGTTCTTC. The rearrangement joins TRBV20-1 to TRBJ2-1; D ambiguous. Looked up from germline, CDR1 is DFQATT and CDR2 is SNEGSKA (reference sequence). The CDR3 totals 12 residues.

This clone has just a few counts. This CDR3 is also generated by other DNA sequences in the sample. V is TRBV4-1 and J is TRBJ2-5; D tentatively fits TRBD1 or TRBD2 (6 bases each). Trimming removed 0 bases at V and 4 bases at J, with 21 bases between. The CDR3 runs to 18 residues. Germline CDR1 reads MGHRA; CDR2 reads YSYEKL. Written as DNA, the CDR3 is TGCGCCAGCAGCCAAGAAGGGGGGTTCCTAGCTGGGTCAGAGACCCAGTACTTC. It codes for CASSQEGGFLAGSETQYF.

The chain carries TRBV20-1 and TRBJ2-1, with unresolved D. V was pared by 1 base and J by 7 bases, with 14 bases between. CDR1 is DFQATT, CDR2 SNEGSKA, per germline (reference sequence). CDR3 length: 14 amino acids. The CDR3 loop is CSARVVTKENEQFF. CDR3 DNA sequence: TGCAGTGCTAGAGTTGTAACGAAAGAGAATGAGCAGTTCTTC.

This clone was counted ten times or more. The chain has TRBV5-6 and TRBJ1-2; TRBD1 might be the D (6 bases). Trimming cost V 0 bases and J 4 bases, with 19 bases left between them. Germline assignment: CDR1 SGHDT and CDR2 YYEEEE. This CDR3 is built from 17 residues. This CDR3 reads CASSLEGGWGHGYGYTF. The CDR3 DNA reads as TGTGCCAGCAGCTTGGAGGGAGGTTGGGGGCACGGCTATGGCTACACCTTC. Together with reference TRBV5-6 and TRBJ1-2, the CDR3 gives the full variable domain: DAGVTQSPTHLIKTRGQQVTLRCSPKSGHDTVSWYQQALGQGPQFIFQYYEEEERQRGNFPDRFSGHQFPNYSSELNVNALLLGDSALYLCASSLEGGWGHGYGYTFGSGTRLTVV.

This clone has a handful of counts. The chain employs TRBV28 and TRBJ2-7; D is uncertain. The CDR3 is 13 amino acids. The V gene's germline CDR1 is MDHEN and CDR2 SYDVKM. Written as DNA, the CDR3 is TGTGCTAATACGGCGAGTTACAACCTAGAGCAGTACTTC. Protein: CANTASYNLEQYF.

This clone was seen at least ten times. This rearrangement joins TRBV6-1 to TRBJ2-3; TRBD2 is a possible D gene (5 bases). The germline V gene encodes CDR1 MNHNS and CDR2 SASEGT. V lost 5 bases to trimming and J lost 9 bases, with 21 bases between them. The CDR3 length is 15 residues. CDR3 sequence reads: CASSSAGPPEPTQYF. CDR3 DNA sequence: TGTGCCAGCAGTTCCGCGGGTCCTCCTGAACCAACGCAGTATTTT.

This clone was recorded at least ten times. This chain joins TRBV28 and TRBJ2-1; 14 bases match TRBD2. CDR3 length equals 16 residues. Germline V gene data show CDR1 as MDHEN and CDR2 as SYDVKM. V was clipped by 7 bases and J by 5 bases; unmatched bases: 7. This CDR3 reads CASTSGTSGRNNEQFF. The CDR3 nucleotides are TGTGCCAGCACCTCCGGGACTAGCGGGAGAAACAATGAGCAGTTCTTC.

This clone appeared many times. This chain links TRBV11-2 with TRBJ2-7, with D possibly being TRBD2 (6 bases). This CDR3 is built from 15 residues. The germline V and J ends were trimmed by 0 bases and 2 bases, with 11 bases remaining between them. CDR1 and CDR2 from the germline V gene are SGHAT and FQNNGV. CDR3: CASSLDRTNTYEQYF. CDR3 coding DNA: TGTGCCAGCAGCTTAGATCGGACTAACACCTACGAGCAGTACTTC.